These 10 T cell receptor beta chains were sequenced from one sample in a study of blood T cell repertoires in COVID-19. The data were produced by immunoSEQ multiplex PCR, yet TCRdb's version contains in-frame clones alone and is incomplete. The sample has about 330,000 clones; about 90% are singletons. Sequencing was performed on PBMCs or T cells enriched from blood (not recorded which). The receptor set was obtained from a woman between 25 and 40 years old who had recovered from COVID-19.

CDR3 region: CASSPDGGSNQPQHF. As DNA, the CDR3 is TGTGCCAGTAGCCCCGACGGAGGCAGCAATCAGCCCCAGCATTTT. The genes are TRBV19 and TRBJ1-5; no clear D. CDR3 length: 15 residues. Trimming took 6 bases from V and 1 from J, leaving 13 bases between them. Germline V gene sequence: CDR1 LNHDA, CDR2 SQIVND (reference sequence).

The chain combines TRBV27 with TRBJ1-2; D gene unclear. Germline lookup yields CDR1 MNHEY and CDR2 SMNVEV (reference sequence). V was clipped by 3 bases and J by 4 bases, with 12 bases between them. The length of the CDR3 is 14 residues. DNA of the CDR3: TGTGCCAGCAGTTTGCGGCGGGAGGTCTATGGCTACACCTTC. Translated, it gives CASSLRREVYGYTF.

This clone was counted between two and nine times. The chain is built from TRBV6-5 and TRBJ1-6; 8 bases map to TRBD1. CDR1 and CDR2 (germline): MNHEY, SVGAGI. CDR3 length: 13 amino acids. Unmatched junction bases numbered 5, after V lost 7 bases and J lost 9 bases. The CDR3 loop reads CASNDRGFSPLHF. DNA of the CDR3: TGTGCCAGCAACGACAGGGGCTTTTCACCCCTCCACTTT.

The chain recombines TRBV28 with TRBJ1-5, with 7 bases aligning to TRBD1. This CDR3 has 14 amino acids. Germline CDR1 MDHEN, CDR2 SYDVKM. The V and J ends lost 5 bases and 2 bases, in that order; junction bases with no gene match: 3. The DNA of the CDR3 is TGTGCCAGCAGTGGGACAGCGGGCAATCAGCCCCAGCATTTT. Translating it yields CASSGTAGNQPQHF.

The chain carries TRBV2 and TRBJ2-7; TRBD1 might be the D (6 bases). CDR3 size: 15 residues. Trimming cost V 6 bases and J 2 bases, with 17 bases left between them. CDR1 is SNHLY, CDR2 FYNNEI, per germline. CDR3 sequence: CASRRSQGQTYEQYF. The CDR3, as DNA: TGTGCCAGCAGGCGCTCACAGGGCCAAACCTACGAGCAGTACTTC.

V usage is TRBV7-9 and J usage is TRBJ1-2; D call uncertain. Germline-derived CDR1 and CDR2 are SEHNR and FQNEAQ (reference sequence). The CDR3 has 15 residues. Trimming removed 1 base at V and 4 bases at J, with 13 bases between. CDR3 nucleotide sequence: TGTGCCAGCAGCTTAGATGTAGAACTCTCCTATGGCTACACCTTC. Amino acids: CASSLDVELSYGYTF.

The chain is built from TRBV2 and TRBJ1-5; D may be TRBD1 (5 bases). Germline-derived CDR1 and CDR2 are SNHLY and FYNNEI. The CDR3 extends over 15 amino acids. V was trimmed by 7 bases and J by 4 bases, leaving 17 bases between them. The CDR3 sequence is CASNSGGGKNQPQHF. The DNA for the CDR3 is TGTGCCAGCAACTCCGGGGGTGGCAAGAATCAGCCCCAGCATTTT.

This chain connects TRBV30 to TRBJ1-4; D may be TRBD1 (5 bases). With 0 bases removed from V and 7 bases from J, the gap between germline ends came to 9 bases. Germline lookup yields CDR1 GTSNPN and CDR2 SVGIG (reference sequence). This CDR3 region has 13 residues. The CDR3: CAWSVRRAEKLFF. The DNA of the CDR3 is TGTGCCTGGAGTGTACGCAGGGCTGAAAAACTGTTTTTT.

This chain joins TRBV4-1 and TRBJ1-1; 8 bases agree with TRBD1. Germline V gives CDR1 MGHRA, CDR2 YSYEKL. Trimming at V came to 2 bases and at J to 3 bases, leaving 17 bases not matched to a gene. The CDR3 covers 19 residues. CDR3: CASSQTAGTGLWGDTEAFF. As DNA, the CDR3 is TGCGCCAGCAGCCAAACCGCCGGGACAGGTCTTTGGGGGGACACTGAAGCTTTCTTT.

This clone was detected only once. In DNA, the CDR3 is TGTGCCAGCAGTCTGACTGGGTACAATGAGCAGTTCTTC. This gives the protein CASSLTGYNEQFF. V and J are TRBV7-2 and TRBJ2-1; D not resolved. Trimming removed 6 bases from V and 4 bases from J, with 10 bases in between. CDR3 length: 13 residues. CDR1 and CDR2 from the germline V gene are SGHTA and FQGNSA. Drawing the rest from reference TRBV7-2 and TRBJ2-1, the complete variable domain is GAGVSQSPSNKVTEKGKDVELRCDPISGHTALYWYRQSLGQGLEFLIYFQGNSAPDKSGLPSDRFSAERTGGSVSTLTIQRTQQEDSAVYLCASSLTGYNEQFFGPGTRLTVL.